The present TCR beta chain was sequenced within a study of T cells in Graves' hyperthyroidism and ophthalmopathy. Germline CDR1 SGHKS, CDR2 YYEKEE (reference sequence). This CDR3 comprises 14 residues. The germline V and J ends were trimmed by 1 base and 1 base, with 9 bases remaining between them. This clonotype was recorded a few times. RNA transcripts provided the source from which TCR beta CDR3 regions were amplified. The HTBI primer set drove a first-round RT-PCR of the TCR CDR3. TCRdb reprocessed the multiplex PCR reads via MiXCR and lists one record per CDR3 protein. Here the sample spans a few hundred thousand distinct CDR3 sequences, 12% to 15% being singletons.

Source material: blood. The chain is built from TRBV5-5 and TRBJ2-7; D uncertain. This sequence was found in a woman between 35 and 50 years old with Graves' hyperthyroidism. The CDR3, as DNA: TGTGCCAGCAGCTTGACCTACGGTTCCTACGAGCAGTACTTC. The encoded protein is CASSLTYGSYEQYF.